This TCR beta chain appears in the sequencing data of a study of blood T cell repertoires in COVID-19. Cohorts were determined from participant-reported clinical history. Germline CDR1 SGHRS, CDR2 YFSETQ. The CDR3 is made up of 13 amino acids. Losses at the gene ends were 4 bases for V and 6 bases for J; bases not matched to a gene: 5. Clones were read by immunoSEQ multiplex PCR, and TCRdb kept only the in-frame ones, dropping some. The table lists around 200,000 clones, 75% to 90% of them singletons. The sequenced sample consisted of PBMCs or T cells enriched from blood (not recorded which). The chain recombines TRBV5-1 with TRBJ1-2, with 8 bases aligning to TRBD1. The receptor comes from a woman aged 40 to 50 with acute COVID-19. CDR3 nucleotides: TGCGCCAGCAGCATTCCAGGGGGCGATGGCTACACCTTC. This translates into CASSIPGGDGYTF.